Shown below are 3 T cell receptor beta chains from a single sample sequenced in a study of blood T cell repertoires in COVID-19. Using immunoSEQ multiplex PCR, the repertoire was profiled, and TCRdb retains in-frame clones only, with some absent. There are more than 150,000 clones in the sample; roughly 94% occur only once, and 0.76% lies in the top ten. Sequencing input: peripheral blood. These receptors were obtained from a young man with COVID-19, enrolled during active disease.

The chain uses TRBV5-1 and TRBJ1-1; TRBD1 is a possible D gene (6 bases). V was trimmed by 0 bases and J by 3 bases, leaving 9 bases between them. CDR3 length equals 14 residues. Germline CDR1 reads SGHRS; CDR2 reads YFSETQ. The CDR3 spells CASSLGQGYTEAFF. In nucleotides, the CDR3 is TGCGCCAGCAGCTTGGGGCAGGGGTACACTGAAGCTTTCTTT.

The CDR3 is CATSDPLQGAGETQYF. CDR3 DNA: TGTGCCACCAGTGATCCATTACAGGGGGCTGGAGAGACCCAGTACTTC. The chain links TRBV24-1 to TRBJ2-5; 9 bases are a match to TRBD1. Trimming cost V 3 bases and J 4 bases; bases outside gene matches: 8. CDR1 is KGHDR, CDR2 SFDVKD, per germline. This CDR3 region has 16 residues.

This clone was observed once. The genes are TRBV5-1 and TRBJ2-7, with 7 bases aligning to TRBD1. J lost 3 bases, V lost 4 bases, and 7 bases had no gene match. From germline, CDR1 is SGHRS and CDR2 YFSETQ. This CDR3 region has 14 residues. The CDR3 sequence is CASSHRDRSYEQYF. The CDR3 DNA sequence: TGCGCCAGCAGCCACCGGGACAGAAGCTACGAGCAGTACTTC.